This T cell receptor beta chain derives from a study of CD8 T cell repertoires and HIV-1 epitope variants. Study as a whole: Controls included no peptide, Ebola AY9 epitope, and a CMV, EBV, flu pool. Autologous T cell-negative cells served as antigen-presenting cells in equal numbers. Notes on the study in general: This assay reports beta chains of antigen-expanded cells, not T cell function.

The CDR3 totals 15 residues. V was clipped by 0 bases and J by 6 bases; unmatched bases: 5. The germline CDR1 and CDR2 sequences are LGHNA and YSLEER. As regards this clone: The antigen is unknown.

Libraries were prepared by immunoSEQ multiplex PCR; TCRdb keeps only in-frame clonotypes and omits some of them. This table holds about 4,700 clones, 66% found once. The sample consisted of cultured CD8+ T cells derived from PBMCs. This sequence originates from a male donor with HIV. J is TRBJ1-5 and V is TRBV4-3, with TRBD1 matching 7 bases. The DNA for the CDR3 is TGCGCCAGCAGCCAAGACCGGGACAGTCGTCAGCCCCAGCATTTT. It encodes CASSQDRDSRQPQHF.